Below are 23 T cell receptor beta chains sequenced from a single sample in a study of Graves' ophthalmopathy and Graves' hyperthyroidism. Amplification from RNA transcripts yielded the TCR beta CDR3 regions. HTBI primers were used in a first-round RT-PCR, which preceded a second-round multiplex PCR. TCRdb independently ran MiXCR on the multiplex PCR reads; one entry per CDR3 protein. The sample yields around 1.1 million distinct CDR3 sequences, approximately 35% seen once. The sequencing sample was made of peripheral blood or thyroid tissue (not recorded which). These receptors were taken from an adult man with Graves' hyperthyroidism.

This clonotype was seen a handful of times. The chain has TRBV14 and TRBJ2-7; tentative D call: TRBD1 (6 bases). The CDR3 totals 15 residues. Germline values: CDR1 SGHDN, CDR2 FVKESK. Trimming cost V 5 bases and J 1 base, with 15 bases left between them. This CDR3 reads CASSFGAGVSYEQYF. CDR3 nucleotide sequence: TGTGCCAGCAGCTTCGGGGCAGGGGTTTCCTACGAGCAGTACTTC. Based on the CDR3 plus reference TRBV14 and TRBJ2-7, the full variable domain is EAGVTQFPSHSVIEKGQTVTLRCDPISGHDNLYWYRRVMGKEIKFLLHFVKESKQDESGMPNNRFLAERTGGTYSTLKVQPAELEDSGVYFCASSFGAGVSYEQYFGPGTRLTVT.

The table lists this clonotype with a count of one. The CDR3 bases are TGCAGCGTTGGACTAGCGGCTTCCTACGAGCAGTACTTC. As protein: CSVGLAASYEQYF. This chain uses TRBV29-1 with TRBJ2-7; 9 nucleotides match TRBD2. The germline V gene has CDR1 SQVTM and CDR2 ANQGSEA. Trimming took 4 bases from V and 1 from J; bases not matched to a gene: 2. CDR3 length: 13 residues.

The rearrangement uses TRBV9 and TRBJ2-5, with 10 positions matching TRBD2. This CDR3 contains 16 residues. CDR1 SGDLS and CDR2 YYNGEE come from the germline V gene. V was clipped by 4 bases and J by 5 bases; unmatched bases: 11. The CDR3 bases are TGTGCCAGCAGCCCCCGGCTAGCGGGAGCCCAGGAGACCCAGTACTTC. It specifies CASSPRLAGAQETQYF. The full variable domain, rest sourced from reference TRBV9 and TRBJ2-5, is DSGVTQTPKHLITATGQRVTLRCSPRSGDLSVYWYQQSLDQGLQFLIQYYNGEERAKGNILERFSAQQFPDLHSELNLSSLELGDSALYFCASSPRLAGAQETQYFGPGTRLLVL.

In its sample, this clonotype was seen a few times. The rearrangement joins TRBV10-3 to TRBJ1-2, with no clear D. Germline lookup yields CDR1 ENHRY and CDR2 SYGVKD. The CDR3 length is 13 residues. Deletions cut 2 bases from V and 4 bases from J, with 8 bases between. In DNA form, the CDR3 reads TGTGCCATCAGTGAGAAGACGGTCTATGGCTACACCTTC. This codes for CAISEKTVYGYTF.

Turning to this clonotype: A much larger clone lies one base from this, so it may be a read error. This CDR3 reads CTSSLDSPTNEKLFF. The CDR3, as DNA: TGTACCAGCAGCTTAGACAGTCCAACTAATGAAAAACTGTTTTTT. The rearrangement uses TRBV7-9 and TRBJ1-4, with D perhaps TRBD1 (5 bases). CDR1 and CDR2 (germline): SEHNR, FQNEAQ (reference sequence). The CDR3 is 15 amino acids. The full variable domain, in which reference TRBV7-9 and TRBJ1-4 provide the parts outside the CDR3, is DTGVSQNPRHKITKRGQNVTFRCDPISEHNRLYWYRQTLGQGPEFLTYFQNEAQLEKSRLLSDRFSAERPKGSFSTLEIQRTEQGDSAMYLCTSSLDSPTNEKLFFGSGTQLSVL.

The rearrangement links TRBV29-1 to TRBJ2-7, with D possibly matching TRBD1 (6 bases). V lost 8 bases and J 1 base, leaving 12 bases between the germline ends. In germline, CDR1 is SQVTM, CDR2 ANQGSEA. This CDR3 has 12 residues. CDR3 DNA: TGCAGCTACGGACAGCGGTCCTACGAGCAGTACTTC. Translation: CSYGQRSYEQYF.

The genes are TRBV6-2 or TRBV6-3 and TRBJ2-7; D may match TRBD1 or TRBD2 (5 bases each). The V gene lost 4 bases and the J gene lost 4 bases, with 14 bases spanning the gap. Germline V gene sequence: CDR1 MNHEY, CDR2 SVGEGT. CDR3 length: 14 amino acids. CDR3 region: CASSWGAGTYEQYF. The CDR3 DNA reads TGTGCCAGCAGTTGGGGCGCAGGGACGTACGAGCAGTACTTC.

Ten or more counts support this clonotype. The chain recombines TRBV7-2 with TRBJ2-5, with 15 nucleotides matching TRBD2. The CDR3 loop spans 16 amino acids. The V gene's germline CDR1 is SGHTA and CDR2 FQGNSA. V shed 5 bases, J shed 7 bases, and the junction held 8 bases outside the gene matches. CDR3 protein: CASSPRTSGGVVTQYF. The CDR3 region has the DNA TGTGCCAGCAGCCCCCGGACTAGCGGGGGGGTGGTGACCCAGTACTTC. The full variable domain, in which reference TRBV7-2 and TRBJ2-5 provide the parts outside the CDR3, is GAGVSQSPSNKVTEKGKDVELRCDPISGHTALYWYRQSLGQGLEFLIYFQGNSAPDKSGLPSDRFSAERTGGSVSTLTIQRTQQEDSAVYLCASSPRTSGGVVTQYFGPGTRLLVL.

At least ten counts were recorded for this clonotype. V and J are TRBV25-1 and TRBJ2-2; perhaps TRBD1 as D (5 bases). The CDR3 contains 15 residues. The V and J ends lost 5 bases and 4 bases respectively, with 14 bases between them. From germline, CDR1 is MGHDK and CDR2 SYGVNS. CDR3 in amino acids: CASSRQQVATGELFF. CDR3 nucleotides: TGTGCCAGCAGTCGACAGCAGGTAGCCACCGGGGAGCTGTTTTTT.

The chain carries TRBV7-9 and TRBJ1-1; 8 nucleotides match TRBD1. There are 14 residues in the CDR3. After removal of 5 bases from V and 7 bases from J, the junction contained 9 bases not matched to a gene. From germline, CDR1 is SEHNR and CDR2 FQNEAQ (reference sequence). The CDR3 is CASSLQGVWIEAFF. The CDR3 DNA sequence: TGTGCCAGCAGCCTACAGGGGGTGTGGATTGAAGCTTTCTTT.

This clonotype was observed a few times. The V call is TRBV28, the J call TRBJ1-5; D unresolved. V lost 1 base to trimming and J lost 11 bases, with 9 bases between them. This CDR3 is 12 amino acids long. Germline values: CDR1 MDHEN, CDR2 SYDVKM. The CDR3: CASSLSDSAQHF. CDR3 coding DNA: TGTGCCAGCAGTTTATCTGATTCGGCCCAGCATTTT.

The table lists this clonotype with many counts. The chain recombines TRBV7-8 with TRBJ1-5; TRBD1 matches at 10 bases. The V gene's germline CDR1 is SGHVS and CDR2 FQNEAQ. The ends lost 5 bases at V and 6 bases at J; junction bases unmatched: 7. CDR3 length: 15 residues. CDR3 in DNA: TGTGCCAGCAGCACGGGACAGGGGTCGGCTCAGCCCCAGCATTTT. Its protein is CASSTGQGSAQPQHF.

This clonotype was observed at least ten times. V gene TRBV25-1 combines with J gene TRBJ1-2, with D possibly TRBD1 on 5 matching bases. From germline, CDR1 is MGHDK and CDR2 SYGVNS. Trimming pared 3 bases from V and 7 bases from J, leaving 24 bases between. The CDR3 extends over 17 amino acids. As DNA, the CDR3 is TGTGCCAGCAGTGAGCGAGGGGCTCGGGGCAGGCGTGGTGGCTACACCTTC. Its translation: CASSERGARGRRGGYTF.

In this sample, this clonotype turned up a few times. This chain uses TRBV12-3 or TRBV12-4 with TRBJ1-6, with no clear D. The length of the CDR3 is 14 residues. With 5 bases removed from V and 9 bases from J, the gap between germline ends came to 14 bases. This chain's CDR3 is CASSEPRVRSPLHF. DNA of the CDR3: TGTGCCAGCAGTGAGCCCCGCGTCCGTTCACCCCTCCACTTT.

In regard to this clonotype: At one end, the junction sequence differs from germline, possibly due to a read error. This chain uses TRBV4-3 with TRBJ1-3; D possibly corresponds to TRBD1 (6 bases). Germline V gene data show CDR1 as LGHNA and CDR2 as YSLEER. CDR3 length equals 14 residues. The CDR3 spells CASRQGRGRDTTYF. The CDR3 DNA sequence: TGCGCCAGCAGACAGGGACGGGGTCGTGACACCACATATTTT.

In the case of this clonotype: It is unclear where the CDR3 begins or ends on the DNA, so no DNA is shown, and the CDR3 is as TCRdb lists it. The gene calls are TRBV29-1 and TRBJ2-2; no DNA check was done on the table's D call, TRBD1. The germline gives CDR1 SQVTM, CDR2 ANQGSEA. Counting both end residues, the CDR3 totals 12 amino acids. This CDR3 reads CSVAGGTGELLF.

The CDR3, as DNA: TGTGCCAGCAGCTCTACAGCCCCAAGTGAGACCCAGTACTTC. Its translation: CASSSTAPSETQYF. The chain is built from TRBV9 and TRBJ2-5; D ambiguous. Germline V gene lookup returns CDR1 SGDLS and CDR2 YYNGEE. V was shortened by 4 bases and J by 5 bases, with 15 bases between the two germline ends. This CDR3 region has 14 residues.

The chain employs TRBV2 and TRBJ1-4, with 8 positions matching TRBD1. Trimming at V came to 2 bases and at J to 5 bases, leaving 7 bases not matched to a gene. Germline values: CDR1 SNHLY, CDR2 FYNNEI. CDR3 size: 16 residues. The CDR3 spells CASSENRGAENEKLFF. In DNA form, the CDR3 reads TGTGCCAGCAGTGAAAACAGGGGGGCAGAAAATGAAAAACTGTTTTTT.

This clonotype was observed many times. This chain connects TRBV20-1 to TRBJ2-2, with TRBD1 identical over 12 bases. The CDR3 length is 15 residues. Germline V gene data show CDR1 as DFQATT and CDR2 as SNEGSKA (reference sequence). V dropped 2 bases and J dropped 7; count of bases not matched to a gene: 5. The CDR3 loop is CSARPGQGAIGELFF. The CDR3 DNA follows: TGCAGTGCTAGACCGGGACAGGGGGCTATCGGGGAGCTGTTTTTT.

This chain uses TRBV6-2 or TRBV6-3 with TRBJ1-1; D remains unclear. The CDR3 length is 13 residues. Trimming stripped 11 bases from V and 3 bases from J, with 16 bases between. Per germline, CDR1 MNHEY and CDR2 SVGEGT. The CDR3 spells CAASGARHTEAFF. In DNA form, the CDR3 reads TGTGCCGCATCGGGCGCCCGGCACACTGAAGCTTTCTTT.

Worth noting for this clonotype: The junction and the germline gene differ at one end; a read error may be behind it. The rearrangement links TRBV7-2 to TRBJ1-2, with a weak D call TRBD1 (6 bases). This CDR3 contains 13 residues. From germline, CDR1 is SGHTA and CDR2 FQGNSA. This CDR3 reads CASSLVSGEDSAF. CDR3 in DNA: TGTGCCAGCAGCTTAGTTAGTGGGGAGGACAGCGCCTTC.

Comment on this clonotype: The CDR3 carries no conserved terminal phenylalanine or tryptophan, so it likely arises from a read error. Because the CDR3's place on the DNA is in doubt, the DNA is left out and the CDR3 is given as listed by TCRdb. This sequence joins TRBV20-1 and TRBJ2-5; the table's D call TRBD1 went unverified against the DNA. Both ends counted, the CDR3 spans 9 residues. The germline V gene has CDR1 DFQATT and CDR2 SNEGSKA (reference sequence). The CDR3 is CSARATGAL.

This rearrangement joins TRBV7-2 to TRBJ1-2; D is possibly TRBD1 (5 bases). This CDR3 comprises 12 residues. Trimming removed 5 bases at V and 8 bases at J, with 12 bases between. The germline gives CDR1 SGHTA, CDR2 FQGNSA. In DNA form, the CDR3 reads TGTGCCAGCAGCGGGGACCCGAGGGGCTACACCTTC. This sequence encodes CASSGDPRGYTF.